This TCR beta chain was sequenced in a study of cytomegalovirus exposure and HLA in healthy donors. Study observations and caveats: According to an earlier analysis, most TCR beta V segments yielded productive rearrangements about 87% or about 30% of the time. The authors enumerated over 150 TCR beta chains as linked to cytomegalovirus. Certain indistinguishable V segments, among them TRBV6-2 and TRBV6-3, were excluded. Analysis was carried out at a later point, and it linked a missense DCLRE1C variant to TCR beta V- and J-gene trimming.

Researchers ran the PCR with 60 Vbeta and 13 Jbeta primers. Some clones are missing from TCRdb's copy, which holds only in-frame ones; the method was immunoSEQ multiplex PCR. The data contain 150,000 to 200,000 clones, approximately 80% of them singletons. The J segment lost 0 bases and the V segment lost 5 bases, leaving 10 bases of the junction unmatched. Germline V gene lookup returns CDR1 SGHDT and CDR2 YYEEEE. The CDR3 extends over 16 amino acids. A note on this clone: Its antigen is unknown.

The sequenced material came from PBMCs. The origin of this receptor is a man between 18 and 35 years old in good health and CMV-seronegative. The chain combines TRBV5-6 with TRBJ2-7; 8 positions match TRBD1. CDR3 DNA: TGTGCCAGCAGTGACGGACAGGGAATCTTCTCCTACGAGCAGTACTTC. Protein product: CASSDGQGIFSYEQYF.